This T cell receptor (beta chain) was recorded in a study of blood T cell repertoires in COVID-19. For the study at large: COVID-19 samples from acute and convalescent phases originated in the United States, Italy and Spain. PBMCs, B-cell-depleted T cells, or T cells provided the cDNA or gDNA that made up the material.

Germline loops: CDR1 KGHSH, CDR2 LQKENI. There are 12 residues in the CDR3. With 4 bases removed from V and 5 bases from J, the gap between germline ends came to 8 bases. Original processing methods: Using reference gene primer amplification, nucleated cell counts were estimated. Produced via immunoSEQ multiplex PCR; TCRdb's table is partial and in-frame only. From that table come the V and J calls and clone size; the DNA was used to work out D and trimming. The profile shows more than 100,000 clones, about four fifths of them singletons. The TCR was taken from a woman aged 25 to 45 who had recovered from COVID-19. The sample was peripheral blood. The chain joins TRBV18 to TRBJ2-5, with a tentative D call TRBD1 (6 bases). This CDR3 reads CASSQRGETQYF. The CDR3 region has the DNA TGTGCCAGCTCACAAAGGGGGGAGACCCAGTACTTC.